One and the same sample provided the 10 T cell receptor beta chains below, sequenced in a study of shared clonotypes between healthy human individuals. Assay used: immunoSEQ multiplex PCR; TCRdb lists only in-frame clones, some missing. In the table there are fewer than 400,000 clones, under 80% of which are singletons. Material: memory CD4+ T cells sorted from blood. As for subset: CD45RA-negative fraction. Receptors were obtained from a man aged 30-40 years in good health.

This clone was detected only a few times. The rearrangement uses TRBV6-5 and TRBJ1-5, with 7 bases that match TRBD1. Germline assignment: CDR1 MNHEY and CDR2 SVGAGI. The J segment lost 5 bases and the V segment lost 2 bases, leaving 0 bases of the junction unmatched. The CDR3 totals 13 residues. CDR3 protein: CASSYDRDQPQHF. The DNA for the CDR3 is TGTGCCAGCAGTTACGACAGGGATCAGCCCCAGCATTTT.

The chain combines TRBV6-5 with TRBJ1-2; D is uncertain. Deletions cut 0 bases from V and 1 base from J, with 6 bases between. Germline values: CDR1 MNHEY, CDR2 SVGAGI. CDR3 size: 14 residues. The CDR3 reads CASSYSGLNYGYTF. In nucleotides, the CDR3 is TGTGCCAGCAGTTACTCGGGCCTTAACTATGGCTACACCTTC.

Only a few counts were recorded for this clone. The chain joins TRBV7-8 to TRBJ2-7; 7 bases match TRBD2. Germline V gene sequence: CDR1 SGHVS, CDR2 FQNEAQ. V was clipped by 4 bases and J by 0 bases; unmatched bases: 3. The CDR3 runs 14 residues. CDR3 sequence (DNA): TGTGCCAGCAGCTCGGGAGGTAGCTCCTACGAGCAGTACTTC. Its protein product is CASSSGGSSYEQYF.

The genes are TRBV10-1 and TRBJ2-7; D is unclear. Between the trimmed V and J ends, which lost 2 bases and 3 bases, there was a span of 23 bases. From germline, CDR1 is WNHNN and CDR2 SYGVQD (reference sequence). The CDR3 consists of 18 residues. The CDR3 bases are TGCGCCAGCAGTGAGAGGAGTAAGAGGCCAACCCCGGGCTACGAGCAGTACTTC. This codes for CASSERSKRPTPGYEQYF.

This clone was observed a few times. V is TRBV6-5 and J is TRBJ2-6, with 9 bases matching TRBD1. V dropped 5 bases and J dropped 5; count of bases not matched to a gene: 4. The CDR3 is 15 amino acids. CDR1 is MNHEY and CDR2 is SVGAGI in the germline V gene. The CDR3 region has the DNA TGTGCCAGCAGTCCTACAGGGGGCTGGGCCAACGTCCTGACTTTC. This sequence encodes CASSPTGGWANVLTF.

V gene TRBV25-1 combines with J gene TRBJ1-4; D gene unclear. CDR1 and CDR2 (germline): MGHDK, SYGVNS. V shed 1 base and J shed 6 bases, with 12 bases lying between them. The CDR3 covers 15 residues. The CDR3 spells CASSEFGGRDEKLFF. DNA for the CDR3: TGTGCCAGCAGTGAATTTGGTGGTCGCGATGAAAAACTGTTTTTT. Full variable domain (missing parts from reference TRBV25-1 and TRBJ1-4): EADIYQTPRYLVIGTGKKITLECSQTMGHDKMYWYQQDPGMELHLIHYSYGVNSTEKGDLSSESTVSRIRTEHFPLTLESARPSHTSQYLCASSEFGGRDEKLFFGSGTQLSVL.

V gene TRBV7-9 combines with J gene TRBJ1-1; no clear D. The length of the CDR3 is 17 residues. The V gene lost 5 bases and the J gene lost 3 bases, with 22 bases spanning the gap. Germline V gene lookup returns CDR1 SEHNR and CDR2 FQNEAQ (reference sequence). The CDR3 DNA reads TGTGCCAGCAGCCAAGGGAAGGATCCGGGTTATGACACTGAAGCTTTCTTT. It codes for CASSQGKDPGYDTEAFF.

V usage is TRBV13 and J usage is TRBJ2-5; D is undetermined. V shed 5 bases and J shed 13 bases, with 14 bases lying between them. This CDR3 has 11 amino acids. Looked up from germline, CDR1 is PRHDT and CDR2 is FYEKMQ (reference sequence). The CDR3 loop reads CASSQNDSGYF. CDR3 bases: TGTGCCAGCAGCCAAAATGACTCCGGGTACTTC.

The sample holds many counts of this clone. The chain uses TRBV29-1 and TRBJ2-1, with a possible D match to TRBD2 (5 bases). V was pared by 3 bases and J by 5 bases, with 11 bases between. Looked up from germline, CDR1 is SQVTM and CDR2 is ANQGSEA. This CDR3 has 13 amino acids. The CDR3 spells CSVDTGINNEQFF. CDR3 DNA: TGCAGCGTTGATACGGGGATTAACAATGAGCAGTTCTTC.

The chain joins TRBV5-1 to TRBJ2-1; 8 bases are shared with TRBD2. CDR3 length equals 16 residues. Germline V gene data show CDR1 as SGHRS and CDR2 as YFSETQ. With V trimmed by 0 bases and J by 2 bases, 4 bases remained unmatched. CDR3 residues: CASSLVAGGPYNEQFF. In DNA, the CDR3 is TGCGCCAGCAGCTTGGTTGCGGGAGGTCCCTACAATGAGCAGTTCTTC.